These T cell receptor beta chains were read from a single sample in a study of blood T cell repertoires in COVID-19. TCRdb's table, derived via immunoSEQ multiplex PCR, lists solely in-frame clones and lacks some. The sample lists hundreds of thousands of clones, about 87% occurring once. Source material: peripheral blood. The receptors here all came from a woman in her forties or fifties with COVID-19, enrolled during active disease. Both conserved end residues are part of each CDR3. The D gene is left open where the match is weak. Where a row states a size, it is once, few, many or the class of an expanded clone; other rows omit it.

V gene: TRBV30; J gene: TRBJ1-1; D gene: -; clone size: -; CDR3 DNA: TGTGCCTGGAGTACAGCGAACACTGAAGCTTTCTTT; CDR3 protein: CAWSTANTEAFF
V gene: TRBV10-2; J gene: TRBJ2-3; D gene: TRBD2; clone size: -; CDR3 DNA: TGCGCCAGCAGTGAGTCCAAACTAGCGGGGGCAGATACGCAGTATTTT; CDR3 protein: CASSESKLAGADTQYF
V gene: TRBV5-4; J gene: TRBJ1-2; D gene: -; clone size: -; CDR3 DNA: TGTGCCAGCAGCTTCGACAATCGCTACACCTTC; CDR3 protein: CASSFDNRYTF
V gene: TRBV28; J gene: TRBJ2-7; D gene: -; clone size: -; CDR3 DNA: TGTGCCAGCAGCTGGGACAACTCCTACGAGCAGTACTTC; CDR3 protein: CASSWDNSYEQYF
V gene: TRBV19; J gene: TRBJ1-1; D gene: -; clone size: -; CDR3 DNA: TGTGCCAGTAGCCCTCGAGAGAACACTGAAGCTTTCTTT; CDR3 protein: CASSPRENTEAFF
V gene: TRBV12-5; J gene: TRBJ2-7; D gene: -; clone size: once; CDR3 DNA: TGTGCTAGTGGTCCGTCCGGGACTCTCGCCCAGTACTTC; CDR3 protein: CASGPSGTLAQYF
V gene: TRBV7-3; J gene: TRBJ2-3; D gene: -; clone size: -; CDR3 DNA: TGTGCCAGCAGCCCCTGGGGAGCAGAAGGCACAGATACGCAGTATTTT; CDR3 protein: CASSPWGAEGTDTQYF
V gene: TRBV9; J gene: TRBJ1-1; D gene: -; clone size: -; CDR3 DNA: TGTGCCAGCAGCGTAGTTGCAGGTCGGAACACTGAAGCTTTCTTT; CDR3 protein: CASSVVAGRNTEAFF
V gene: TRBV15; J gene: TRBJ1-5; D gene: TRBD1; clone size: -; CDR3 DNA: TGTGCCACCAGCAGAGATCACGGGCAGGGGGCCCCGGATCCCCAGCATTTT; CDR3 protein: CATSRDHGQGAPDPQHF
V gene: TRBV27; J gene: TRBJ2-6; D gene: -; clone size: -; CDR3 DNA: TGTGCCAGCATTTACTCTGGGGCCAACGTCCTGACTTTC; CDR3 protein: CASIYSGANVLTF
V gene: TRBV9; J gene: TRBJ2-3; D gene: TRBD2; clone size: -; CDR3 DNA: TGTGCCAGCAGCGGTGAAGCGGGGCCCTATACGCAGTATTTT; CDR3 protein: CASSGEAGPYTQYF
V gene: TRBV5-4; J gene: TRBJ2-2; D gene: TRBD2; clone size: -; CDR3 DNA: TGTGCCAGCAGCGGGGGGGGAGCAGCCTACACCGGGGAGCTGTTTTTT; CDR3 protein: CASSGGGAAYTGELFF
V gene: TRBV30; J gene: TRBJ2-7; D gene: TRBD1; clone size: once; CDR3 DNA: TGTGCCTGGAGTGTCGGGGACAGTAGGACCTACGAGCAGTACTTC; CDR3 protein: CAWSVGDSRTYEQYF
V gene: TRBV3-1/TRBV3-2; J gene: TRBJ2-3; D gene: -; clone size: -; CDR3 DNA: TGTGCCAGCAGCGGAGGGGTCGGGGGTCCCACAGATACGCAGTATTTT; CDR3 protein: CASSGGVGGPTDTQYF
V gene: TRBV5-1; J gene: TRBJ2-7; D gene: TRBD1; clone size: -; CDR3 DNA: TGCGCCAGCAGCTTGGCCCAGGGGGCTCTTTACGAGCAGTACTTC; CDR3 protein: CASSLAQGALYEQYF
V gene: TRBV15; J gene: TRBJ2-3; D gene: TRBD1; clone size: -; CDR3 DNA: TGTGCCACCAGCAGAGCTAGGGACAGTGCATTGGATACGCAGTATTTT; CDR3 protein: CATSRARDSALDTQYF
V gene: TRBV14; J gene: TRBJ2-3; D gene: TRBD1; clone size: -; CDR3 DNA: TGTGCCAGCAGCCGACAGGGCCCAGATACGCAGTATTTT; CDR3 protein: CASSRQGPDTQYF
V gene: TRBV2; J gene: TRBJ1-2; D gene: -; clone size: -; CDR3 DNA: TGTGCCAGCAGTTCAGACAGGATTGTCAATGGCTACACCTTC; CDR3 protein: CASSSDRIVNGYTF
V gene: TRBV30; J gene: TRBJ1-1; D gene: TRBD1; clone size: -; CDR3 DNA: TGTGCCGGGGGACAGTTGAACACTGAAGCTTTCTTT; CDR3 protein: CAGGQLNTEAFF
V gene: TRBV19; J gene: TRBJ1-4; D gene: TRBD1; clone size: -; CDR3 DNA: TGTGCCAGTGCGCGACAGGGGAAGGGTGAAAAACTGTTTTTT; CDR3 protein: CASARQGKGEKLFF
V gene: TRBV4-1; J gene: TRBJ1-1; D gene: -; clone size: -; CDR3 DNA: TGCGCCAGCAGACCCCCGGGGGGGGACAAAAGGGTTTTCTTT; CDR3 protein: CASRPPGGDKRVFF
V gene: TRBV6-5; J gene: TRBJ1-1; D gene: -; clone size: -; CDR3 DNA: TGTGCCAGCAGTTACTCGAGGCTTCTGAACACTGAAGCTTTCTTT; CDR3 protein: CASSYSRLLNTEAFF
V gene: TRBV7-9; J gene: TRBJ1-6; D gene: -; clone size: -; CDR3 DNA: TGTGCCAGCAGCTTAGAAGGGGAGGCTTCACCCCTCCACTTT; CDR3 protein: CASSLEGEASPLHF
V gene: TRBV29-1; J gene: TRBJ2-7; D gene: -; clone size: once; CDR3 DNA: TGCAGCGTTGTTCTAGCAACTAACTCCTACGAGCAGTACTTC; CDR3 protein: CSVVLATNSYEQYF
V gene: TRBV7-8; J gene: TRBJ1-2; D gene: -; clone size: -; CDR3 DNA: TGTGCCAGCAGCCCCAGGCTGGAAGCTAACTATGGCTACACCTTC; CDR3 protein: CASSPRLEANYGYTF
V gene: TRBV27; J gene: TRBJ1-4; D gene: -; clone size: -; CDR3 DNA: TGTGCCAGCAGTTTAAGGACAGATGAAAAACTGTTTTTT; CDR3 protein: CASSLRTDEKLFF
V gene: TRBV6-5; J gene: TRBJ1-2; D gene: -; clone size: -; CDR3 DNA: TGTGCCAGCAGTTACTCGACAGGCGATGGCTACACCTTC; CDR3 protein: CASSYSTGDGYTF
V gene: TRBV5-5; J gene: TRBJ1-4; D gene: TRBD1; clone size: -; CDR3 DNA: TGTGCCAGCAGCTACGGACAGGCACGTAATGAAAAACTGTTTTTT; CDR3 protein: CASSYGQARNEKLFF
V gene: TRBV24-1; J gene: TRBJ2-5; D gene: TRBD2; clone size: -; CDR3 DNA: TGTGCCACCTCGAAGGGGCTAGCGGGGGGACGGGAGACCCAGTACTTC; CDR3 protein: CATSKGLAGGRETQYF
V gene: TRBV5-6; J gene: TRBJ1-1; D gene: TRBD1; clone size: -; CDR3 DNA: TGTGCCAGCAGCGTGCCGGGACAGGGGGCGCGAGACACTGAAGCTTTCTTT; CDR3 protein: CASSVPGQGARDTEAFF
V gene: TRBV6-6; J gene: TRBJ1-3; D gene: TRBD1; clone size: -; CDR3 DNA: TGTGCCAGCAGTTACGGCATAGGGGGCTGGGGAAACACCATATATTTT; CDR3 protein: CASSYGIGGWGNTIYF
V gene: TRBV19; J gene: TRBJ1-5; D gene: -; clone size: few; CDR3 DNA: TGTGCCAGTAGGACAGGAGATCAGCCCCAGCATTTT; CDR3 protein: CASRTGDQPQHF
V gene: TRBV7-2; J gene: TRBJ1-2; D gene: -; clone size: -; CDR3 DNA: TGTGCCAGCAGCTTAGCGTCAGAAAGCTATGGCTACACCTTC; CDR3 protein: CASSLASESYGYTF
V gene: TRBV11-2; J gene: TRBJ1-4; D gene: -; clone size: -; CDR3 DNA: TGTGCCAGCAGCTCTCAGGATTCTAATGAAAAACTGTTTTTT; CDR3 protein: CASSSQDSNEKLFF
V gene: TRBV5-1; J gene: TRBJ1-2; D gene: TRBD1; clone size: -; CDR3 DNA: TGCGCCAGCAGCCTGACAGGGGAGGGCTACACCTTC; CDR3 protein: CASSLTGEGYTF
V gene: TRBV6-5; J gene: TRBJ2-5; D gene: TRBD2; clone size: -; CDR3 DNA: TGTGCCAGCAAACCGGGGGACTATCAAGAGACCCAGTACTTC; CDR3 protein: CASKPGDYQETQYF
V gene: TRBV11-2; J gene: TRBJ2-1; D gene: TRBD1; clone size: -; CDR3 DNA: TGTGCCAGCAGCCCAGGACAGGGAACCAATGAGCAGTTCTTC; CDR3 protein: CASSPGQGTNEQFF
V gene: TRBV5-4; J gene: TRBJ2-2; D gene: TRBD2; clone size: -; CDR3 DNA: TGTGCCAGCAGCTTGAGACTAGCGGGGACCGGGGAGCTGTTTTTT; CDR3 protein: CASSLRLAGTGELFF
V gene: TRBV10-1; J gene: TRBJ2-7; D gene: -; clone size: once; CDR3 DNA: TGCGCCAGCAGTGAGGGTGGCGGCGCCTACGAGCAGTACTTC; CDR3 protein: CASSEGGGAYEQYF
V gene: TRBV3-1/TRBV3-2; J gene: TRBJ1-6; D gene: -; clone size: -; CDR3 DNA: TGTGCCAGCAGCCAAGATGTTAGAGGGCCCCTCCACTTT; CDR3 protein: CASSQDVRGPLHF
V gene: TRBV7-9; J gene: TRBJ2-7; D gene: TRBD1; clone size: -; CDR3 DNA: TGTGCCAGCAGCCATCGGGACAGGGCGGGGGAGCAGTACTTC; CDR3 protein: CASSHRDRAGEQYF
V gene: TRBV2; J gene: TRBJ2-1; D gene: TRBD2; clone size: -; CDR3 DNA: TGTGCCAGCAGAGGGCCCACCGTGCTTAGCGGGGGTGTTGGGACCTACAATGAGCAGTTCTTC; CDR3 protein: CASRGPTVLSGGVGTYNEQFF
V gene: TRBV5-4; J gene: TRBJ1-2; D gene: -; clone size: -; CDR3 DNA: TGTGCCAGCAGCTTCGTAGAAGCTCCTAATGGCTACACCTTC; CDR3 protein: CASSFVEAPNGYTF
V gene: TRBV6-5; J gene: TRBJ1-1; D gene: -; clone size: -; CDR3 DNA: TGTGCCAGCAGTCGAGATAAATCTGAAGCTTTCTTT; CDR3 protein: CASSRDKSEAFF